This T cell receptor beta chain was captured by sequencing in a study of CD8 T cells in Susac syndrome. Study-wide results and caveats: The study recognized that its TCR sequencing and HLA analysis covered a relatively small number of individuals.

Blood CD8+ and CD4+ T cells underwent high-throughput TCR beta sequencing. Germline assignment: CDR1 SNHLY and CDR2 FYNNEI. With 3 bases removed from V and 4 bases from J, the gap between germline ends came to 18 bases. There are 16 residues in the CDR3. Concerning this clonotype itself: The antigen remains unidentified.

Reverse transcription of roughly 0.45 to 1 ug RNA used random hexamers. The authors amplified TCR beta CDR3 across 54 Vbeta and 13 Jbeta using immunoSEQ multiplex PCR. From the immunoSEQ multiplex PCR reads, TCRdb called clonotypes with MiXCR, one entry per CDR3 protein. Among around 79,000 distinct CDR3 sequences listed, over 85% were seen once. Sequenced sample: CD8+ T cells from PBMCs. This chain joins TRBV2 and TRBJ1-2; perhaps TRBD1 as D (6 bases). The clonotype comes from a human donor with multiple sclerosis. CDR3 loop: CASSDHRDKEFYGYTF. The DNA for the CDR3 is TGTGCCAGCAGTGATCACCGGGACAAGGAGTTCTATGGCTACACCTTC.